These T cell receptor beta chains were read from a single sample in a study of beta chain features in type 1 diabetes. Sequencing was performed with immunoSEQ multiplex PCR; in TCRdb, only in-frame clones are kept and a portion is missing. The sample includes more than 250,000 clones, 13% to 15% seen only once; the top ten take over 0.015%. The sequenced sample consisted of naive CD4+ T cells from blood. The receptors here all came from a man aged 30 to 39 with type 1 diabetes. CDR3s include the opening cysteine and the closing phenylalanine or tryptophan. The D gene is left open where the match is weak. Rows give clone size only sometimes, using once, few, many, or a class for an expanded clone.

V: TRBV18; length: 14; D: .; J: TRBJ2-1; size: .; DNA: TGTGCCAGCTCACTTAAGATCGGAGGTGAAGAGCAGTTCTTC; CDR3: CASSLKIGGEEQFF
V: TRBV6-5; length: 15; D: TRBD2; J: TRBJ2-3; size: few; DNA: TGTGCCAGCAGTTTGGGACTACAGACCCCCCATACGCAGTATTTT; CDR3: CASSLGLQTPHTQYF
V: TRBV5-4; length: 15; D: TRBD1; J: TRBJ1-2; size: .; DNA: TGTGCCAGCAGCCAAGCCGCGGACAGGGTGAATGGCTACACCTTC; CDR3: CASSQAADRVNGYTF
V: TRBV29-1; length: 14; D: .; J: TRBJ1-1; size: few; DNA: TGCAGCGTTGCCAGCGGGGACCAGAACACTGAAGCTTTCTTT; CDR3: CSVASGDQNTEAFF
V: TRBV15; length: 16; D: .; J: TRBJ2-7; size: .; DNA: TGTGCCACCAGCAGAGATCGCACAGGGATCGCCTACGAGCAGTACTTC; CDR3: CATSRDRTGIAYEQYF
V: TRBV9; length: 14; D: TRBD1; J: TRBJ2-7; size: few; DNA: TGTGCCAGCAGCCCTCGACAGGGGCTCTACGAGCAGTACTTC; CDR3: CASSPRQGLYEQYF
V: TRBV30; length: 14; D: .; J: TRBJ2-1; size: .; DNA: TGTGCCTGGAGTGACAAGACAGTTTGGAATGAGCAGTTCTTC; CDR3: CAWSDKTVWNEQFF
V: TRBV11-2; length: 14; D: .; J: TRBJ2-1; size: .; DNA: TGTGCCAGCAGCCAGGACTCGTTGTACAATGAGCAGTTCTTC; CDR3: CASSQDSLYNEQFF
V: TRBV28; length: 15; D: TRBD1; J: TRBJ1-4; size: few; DNA: TGTGCCAGCAGTTTATCTGGGACAGGAAGCGAAAAACTGTTTTTT; CDR3: CASSLSGTGSEKLFF
V: TRBV29-1; length: 13; D: TRBD1; J: TRBJ2-1; size: few; DNA: TGCAGCGTTGTAAGGGGGCGCCTGTATGAGCAGTTCTTC; CDR3: CSVVRGRLYEQFF